What follows are 7 T cell receptor beta chains derived from one specimen sequenced in a study of blood T cell repertoires in COVID-19. Some clones are missing from TCRdb's copy, which holds only in-frame ones; the method was immunoSEQ multiplex PCR. The data show tens of thousands of clones, with roughly 80% seen just once and 15% held by the top ten. Sequencing input: peripheral blood. These receptors were collected from a man in his fifties or sixties with COVID-19, enrolled during active disease.

The V and J genes are TRBV27 and TRBJ2-3, with 10 bases aligning to TRBD1. Unmatched junction bases numbered 7, after V lost 6 bases and J lost 1 base. This CDR3 spans 16 amino acids. Germline lookup yields CDR1 MNHEY and CDR2 SMNVEV (reference sequence). The CDR3 coding sequence is TGTGCCAGCAGACACCGGGACAGGGGTGGCACAGATACGCAGTATTTT. This sequence encodes CASRHRDRGGTDTQYF.

In this sample, this clone turned up a few times. CDR3 sequence: CASSIAGNQPQHF. CDR3 DNA sequence: TGTGCCAGTAGTATCGCAGGGAATCAGCCCCAGCATTTT. The chain has TRBV19 and TRBJ1-5, with D perhaps TRBD1 (5 bases). With 3 bases removed from V and 4 bases from J, the gap between germline ends came to 7 bases. The CDR3 spans 13 residues. Germline CDR1 reads LNHDA; CDR2 reads SQIVND (reference sequence).

The chain combines TRBV9 with TRBJ1-3; 7 bases agree with TRBD1. This CDR3 is built from 15 residues. CDR1 is SGDLS, CDR2 YYNGEE, per germline. J was trimmed by 4 bases and V by 2 bases; bases with no gene match: 6. The CDR3 DNA follows: TGTGCCAGCAGCGTTAGAGACAGGGTAGGAAACACCATATATTTT. Protein sequence: CASSVRDRVGNTIYF.

The chain links TRBV7-9 to TRBJ1-2; D is unresolved. V was cut by 5 bases and J by 3 bases, with 10 bases left in between. CDR1 is SEHNR and CDR2 is FQNEAQ in the germline V gene (reference sequence). The length of the CDR3 is 13 residues. The CDR3 sequence: CASSREGDYGYTF. The CDR3 DNA reads TGTGCCAGCAGCCGCGAAGGAGACTATGGCTACACCTTC.

The V and J genes are TRBV19 and TRBJ2-7, with 9 bases matching TRBD2. The V gene end was trimmed by 6 bases and the J gene end by 2 bases; junction bases not matched to a gene: 5. Germline V CDR1 and CDR2: LNHDA, SQIVND (reference sequence). This CDR3 comprises 14 residues. This CDR3 is CASRGSGGAYEQYF. The CDR3 DNA reads as TGTGCCAGTAGAGGTAGCGGGGGTGCCTACGAGCAGTACTTC.

The chain employs TRBV19 and TRBJ2-3; D gene unclear. Trimming left V 1 base short and J 2 bases short, with 16 bases between. CDR1 LNHDA and CDR2 SQIVND come from the germline V gene (reference sequence). There are 17 residues in the CDR3. CDR3 in amino acids: CASSIVGPTGSTDTQYF. The CDR3 region has the DNA TGTGCCAGTAGTATAGTCGGTCCGACTGGCTCCACAGATACGCAGTATTTT. The variable domain in full, with the rest retrieved from reference TRBV19 and TRBJ2-3, is DGGITQSPKYLFRKEGQNVTLSCEQNLNHDAMYWYRQDPGQGLRLIYYSQIVNDFQKGDIAEGYSVSREKKESFPLTVTSAQKNPTAFYLCASSIVGPTGSTDTQYFGPGTRLTVL.

V and J are TRBV28 and TRBJ2-5, with 7 bases that match TRBD1. V was pared by 3 bases and J by 4 bases, with 8 bases of the junction left unmatched. Germline V gene sequence: CDR1 MDHEN, CDR2 SYDVKM. CDR3 length equals 15 residues. Written as DNA, the CDR3 is TGTGCCAGCAGTTTCCTGAGGACAGGAGGAGAGACCCAGTACTTC. This encodes CASSFLRTGGETQYF.